This T cell receptor beta chain was sequenced in a study of shared clonotypes between healthy human individuals. Study details: Every donor yielded three CD4 naive, three CD4 memory, two CD8 naive and one CD8 memory plate.

This table comes from immunoSEQ multiplex PCR, and its TCRdb copy is limited to in-frame clones, with some not included. The repertoire has millions of clones, approximately 95% of them found once; the top ten carry approximately 0.4%. Study conclusions and caveats: Limited genetic and exposure-history diversity came from having few donors. Clonotypes not shared had lower generation probabilities than those common to all four donors. The study generally estimated greater richness for naive than memory subsets.

V dropped 6 bases and J dropped 5 bases, with 18 bases sitting between them. The germline CDR1 and CDR2 sequences are SGHAT and FQNNGV. CDR3 length: 15 residues. Notes on this clone: Antigen specificity is unknown.

The sample taken for sequencing was naive CD4+ T cells from PBMCs. The subset here: CD45RA+ positively selected. V usage is TRBV11-2 and J usage is TRBJ2-3; possibly TRBD1 or TRBD2 for D (7 bases each). The receptor was derived from a man aged 18 to 29 in good health. Some clones in this sample may be carry-over from other donors' samples. The CDR3 DNA follows: TGTGCCAGCAGACGTGGGGGAGGGGGCAAAGATACGCAGTATTTT. The encoded protein is CASRRGGGGKDTQYF.